This TCR beta chain was sequenced for a study of blood T cells in healthy people across ages. On this clonotype: No antigen is known for it.

CDR1 and CDR2 from the germline V gene are SNHLY and FYNNEI. The CDR3 extends over 14 amino acids. The V end was cut by 2 bases, the J end by 1 base, with 8 bases between. The second PCR ran roughly 7 to 11 cycles with a sample-barcoded 5' primer and J-beta primers. Tags on each cDNA molecule came from a template-switch adaptor with 12 random nucleotides. TCRdb used MiXCR to reprocess the 5' RACE reads, holding one entry per CDR3 protein. The data contain 650,000 to 1,000,000 distinct CDR3 sequences, 36% of them singletons. Findings and limits, study-wide: Naive T cell percentage and TCR beta diversity correlated strongly. Age advanced and TCR beta diversity per million T cells fell, roughly linearly.

The TCR sequence derives from a man aged 18 to 35 in good health. V gene TRBV2 combines with J gene TRBJ1-1, with D unresolved. The sequenced material came from blood. The CDR3 is CASSEWRANTEAFF. The CDR3 bases are TGTGCCAGCAGTGAATGGCGGGCGAACACTGAAGCTTTCTTT.